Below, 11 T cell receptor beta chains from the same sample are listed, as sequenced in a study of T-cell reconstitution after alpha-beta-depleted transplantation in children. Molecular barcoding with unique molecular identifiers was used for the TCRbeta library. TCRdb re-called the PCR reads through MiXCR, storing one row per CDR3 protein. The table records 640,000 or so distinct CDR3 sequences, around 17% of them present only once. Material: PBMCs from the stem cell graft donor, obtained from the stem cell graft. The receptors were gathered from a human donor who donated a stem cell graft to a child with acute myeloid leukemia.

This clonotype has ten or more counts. The CDR3 DNA is TGCAGTGCTAGAGAGTTCGAGACAGATACTTACAATGAGCAGTTCTTC. This sequence encodes CSAREFETDTYNEQFF. The chain joins TRBV20-1 to TRBJ2-1, with D possibly being TRBD1 (5 bases). The CDR3 runs to 16 residues. Per the germline V gene, CDR1 is DFQATT and CDR2 is SNEGSKA (reference sequence). V lost 0 bases and J 4 bases, leaving 16 bases between the germline ends.

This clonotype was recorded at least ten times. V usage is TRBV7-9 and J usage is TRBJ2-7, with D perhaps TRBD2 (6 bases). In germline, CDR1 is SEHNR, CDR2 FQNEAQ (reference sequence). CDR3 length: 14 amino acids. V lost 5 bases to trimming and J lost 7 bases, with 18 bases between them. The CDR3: CASSQAGPSGEQYV. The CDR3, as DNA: TGTGCCAGCAGCCAGGCGGGACCGTCCGGAGAGCAGTACGTC.

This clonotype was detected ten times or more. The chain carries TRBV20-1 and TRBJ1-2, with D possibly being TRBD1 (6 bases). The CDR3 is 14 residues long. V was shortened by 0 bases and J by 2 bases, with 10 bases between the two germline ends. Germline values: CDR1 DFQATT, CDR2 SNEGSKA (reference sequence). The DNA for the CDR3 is TGCAGTGCTAGAGATGAAGACAGGAACTATGGCTACACCTTC. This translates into CSARDEDRNYGYTF.

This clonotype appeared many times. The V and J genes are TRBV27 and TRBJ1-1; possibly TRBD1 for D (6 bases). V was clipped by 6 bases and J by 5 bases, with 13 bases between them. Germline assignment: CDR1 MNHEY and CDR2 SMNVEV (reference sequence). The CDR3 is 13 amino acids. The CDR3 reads CASSRRGATEAFF. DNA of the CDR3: TGTGCCAGCAGCCGACGGGGGGCTACTGAAGCTTTCTTT.

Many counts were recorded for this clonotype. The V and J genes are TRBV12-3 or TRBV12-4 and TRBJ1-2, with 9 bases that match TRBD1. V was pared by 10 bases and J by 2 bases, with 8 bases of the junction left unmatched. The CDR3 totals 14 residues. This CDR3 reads CATVSGQGNYGYTF. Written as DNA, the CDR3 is TGTGCCACCGTGTCAGGACAGGGGAACTATGGCTACACCTTC.

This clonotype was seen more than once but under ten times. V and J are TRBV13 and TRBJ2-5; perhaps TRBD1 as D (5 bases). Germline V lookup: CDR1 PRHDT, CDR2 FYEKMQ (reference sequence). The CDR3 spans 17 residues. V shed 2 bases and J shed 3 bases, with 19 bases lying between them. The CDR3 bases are TGTGCCAGCAGCTTACTTGTAGGAGACAGTTCGGAAGAGACCCAGTACTTC. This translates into CASSLLVGDSSEETQYF.

This chain's CDR3 is CATSPLGPGGLETQYF. CDR3 coding DNA: TGTGCCACCAGCCCCCTAGGTCCGGGGGGGCTGGAGACCCAGTACTTC. This chain links TRBV15 with TRBJ2-5; TRBD2 matches at 8 bases. The CDR3 covers 16 residues. CDR1 LNHNV and CDR2 YYDKDF come from the germline V gene (reference sequence). Trimming removed 5 bases from V and 5 bases from J; junction bases left unmatched: 13.

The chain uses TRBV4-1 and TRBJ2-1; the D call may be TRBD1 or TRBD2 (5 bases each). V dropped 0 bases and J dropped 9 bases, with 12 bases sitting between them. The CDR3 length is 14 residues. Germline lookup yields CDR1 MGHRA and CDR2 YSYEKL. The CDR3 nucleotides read TGCGCCAGCAGCCAAGACAAGGGGACGGGTGAGCAGTTCTTC. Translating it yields CASSQDKGTGEQFF.

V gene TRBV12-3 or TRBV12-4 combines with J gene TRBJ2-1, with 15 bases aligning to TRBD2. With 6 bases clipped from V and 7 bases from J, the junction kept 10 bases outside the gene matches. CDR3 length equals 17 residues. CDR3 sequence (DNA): TGTGCCAGCAGCAGGACTAGCGGGGGGGGTTTAGGTAATGAGCAGTTCTTC. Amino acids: CASSRTSGGGLGNEQFF.

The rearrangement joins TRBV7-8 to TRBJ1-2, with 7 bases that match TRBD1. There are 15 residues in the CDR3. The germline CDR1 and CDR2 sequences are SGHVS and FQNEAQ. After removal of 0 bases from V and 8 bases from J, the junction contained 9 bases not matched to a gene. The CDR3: CASSLASRGGGGYTF. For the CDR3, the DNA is TGTGCCAGCAGCTTAGCGAGTAGGGGAGGGGGCGGCTACACCTTC.

The CDR3 nucleotides are TGTGCCACCAGCGAACTCAATCAGCCCCAGCATTTT. Protein product: CATSELNQPQHF. This chain links TRBV15 with TRBJ1-5; D gene uncertain. V lost 5 bases, J lost 3 bases, and 5 bases lay in between. CDR1 is LNHNV, CDR2 YYDKDF, per germline (reference sequence). This CDR3 has 12 residues.